The 32 T cell receptor beta chains below come from one sample, sequenced in a study of long-term antiretroviral therapy in people with HIV. Version v3.0 of the immunoSEQ assay was performed at survey level. Profiling relied on immunoSEQ multiplex PCR, and the TCRdb table lists in-frame clones only, not all of them. The top ten clones hold about an eighth of a sample with 15,000 to 20,000 clones, around 84% of them seen once. This specimen consisted of unsorted PBMCs, obtained 0.3 years after starting antiretroviral therapy. These TCRs come from a woman in her fifties or sixties with HIV.

This chain connects TRBV30 to TRBJ1-6; D unclear. CDR1 is GTSNPN, CDR2 SVGIG, per germline (reference sequence). The V end lost 2 bases, the J end lost 5 bases, and 13 bases lay between the germline ends. The CDR3 extends over 15 amino acids. The CDR3 sequence: CAWSPGLSNNSPLHF. The CDR3 DNA reads TGTGCCTGGAGTCCGGGTCTGTCTAATAATTCACCCCTCCACTTT.

The J gene is TRBJ2-7, the V gene TRBV15, with TRBD1 as a possible D gene (6 bases). CDR3 size: 15 residues. Germline lookup yields CDR1 LNHNV and CDR2 YYDKDF (reference sequence). Trimming pared 5 bases from V and 6 bases from J, leaving 20 bases between. The CDR3 here is CATSLFRDTQAEQYV. The CDR3 DNA follows: TGTGCCACCAGCCTGTTCCGGGACACCCAGGCCGAGCAGTACGTC.

The genes are TRBV15 and TRBJ2-1; the D gene is possibly TRBD2 (6 bases). V was clipped by 0 bases and J by 1 base, with 19 bases between them. The CDR3 is made up of 19 amino acids. Germline CDR1 and CDR2: LNHNV and YYDKDF (reference sequence). This CDR3 is CATSRERRGGRRSYNEQFF. The DNA for the CDR3 is TGTGCCACCAGCAGAGAGAGGCGGGGCGGGCGTAGATCCTACAATGAGCAGTTCTTC. Based on the CDR3 plus reference TRBV15 and TRBJ2-1, the full variable domain is DAMVIQNPRYQVTQFGKPVTLSCSQTLNHNVMYWYQQKSSQAPKLLFHYYDKDFNNEADTPDNFQSRRPNTSFCFLDIRSPGLGDTAMYLCATSRERRGGRRSYNEQFFGPGTRLTVL.

The V and J genes are TRBV29-1 and TRBJ2-4; perhaps TRBD1 as D (5 bases). Germline V CDR1 and CDR2: SQVTM, ANQGSEA. The CDR3 is 15 residues long. The V gene lost 7 bases and the J gene lost 3 bases, with 19 bases spanning the gap. CDR3 bases: TGCAGCGCACACAAGCAGGGTCGTGGCAAAAACATTCAGTACTTC. This sequence encodes CSAHKQGRGKNIQYF.

As regards this clone: One end of the junction does not line up with germline, which may come from a read error. Distinct nucleotide sequences in the sample also encode this CDR3. The chain employs TRBV18 and TRBJ1-1; 7 positions agree with TRBD1. CDR1 and CDR2 (germline): KGHSH, LQKENI. The CDR3 runs to 14 residues. CDR3 loop: CASSPQGGNTEAFF. DNA of the CDR3: TGTGCCAGTTCACCGCAGGGGGGGAACACTGAAGCTTTCTTT.

In nucleotides, the CDR3 is TGCGCCAGCAGAGGGCAGTATAATTCACCCCTCCACTTT. Translating it yields CASRGQYNSPLHF. The chain joins TRBV4-1 to TRBJ1-6; D remains unclear. V was pared by 6 bases and J by 4 bases, with 7 bases between. The CDR3 contains 13 residues. The germline CDR1 and CDR2 sequences are MGHRA and YSYEKL.

The genes are TRBV29-1 and TRBJ2-3; D may be TRBD1 or TRBD2 (5 bases each). CDR1 is SQVTM and CDR2 is ANQGSEA in the germline V gene. V was trimmed by 7 bases and J by 2 bases, leaving 13 bases between them. The CDR3 runs 13 residues. The CDR3 DNA sequence: TGCAGCGCAGAGGGACGGCTCACAGATACGCAGTATTTT. Protein: CSAEGRLTDTQYF.

This chain uses TRBV30 with TRBJ1-1; 8 bases are a match to TRBD1. The CDR3 sequence is 12 residues long. Germline CDR1 and CDR2: GTSNPN and SVGIG (reference sequence). V lost 1 base to trimming and J lost 10 bases; unmatched junction nucleotides: 5. The CDR3 sequence: CAWSGPDRAAFF. Here the CDR3 DNA reads TGTGCCTGGAGTGGCCCGGACAGGGCAGCTTTCTTT. Looking up the rest from reference TRBV30 and TRBJ1-1 gives the full variable domain: SQTIHQWPATLVQPVGSPLSLECTVEGTSNPNLYWYRQAAGRGLQLLFYSVGIGQISSEVPQNLSASRPQDRQFILSSKKLLLSDSGFYLCAWSGPDRAAFFGQGTRLTVV.

The V and J genes are TRBV7-2 and TRBJ2-1, with 9 bases lining up with TRBD2. Germline V gene sequence: CDR1 SGHTA, CDR2 FQGNSA. V was pared by 4 bases and J by 3 bases, with 4 bases of the junction left unmatched. The CDR3 totals 15 residues. The CDR3 sequence: CASSWVAGVYNEQFF. Here the CDR3 DNA reads TGTGCCAGCAGCTGGGTAGCGGGGGTCTACAATGAGCAGTTCTTC. Variable domain in full (rest from reference TRBV7-2 and TRBJ2-1): GAGVSQSPSNKVTEKGKDVELRCDPISGHTALYWYRQSLGQGLEFLIYFQGNSAPDKSGLPSDRFSAERTGGSVSTLTIQRTQQEDSAVYLCASSWVAGVYNEQFFGPGTRLTVL.

This clone is categorized as medium-sized. This sequence joins TRBV10-2 and TRBJ2-3; 10 nucleotides match TRBD2. The germline CDR1 and CDR2 sequences are WSHSY and SAAADI. CDR3 length: 16 residues. V dropped 5 bases and J dropped 2; count of bases not matched to a gene: 7. The CDR3 spells CASSLSGGIHTDTQYF. The CDR3 nucleotides read TGCGCCAGCAGTCTTAGCGGGGGGATTCACACAGATACGCAGTATTTT.

This rearrangement joins TRBV25-1 to TRBJ2-2; TRBD2 is a possible D gene (6 bases). From germline, CDR1 is MGHDK and CDR2 SYGVNS. The V end lost 4 bases, the J end lost 3 bases, and 9 bases lay between the germline ends. The CDR3 sequence is 14 residues long. CDR3 sequence: CASSGDFDTGELFF. The CDR3 nucleotides are TGTGCCAGCAGTGGGGACTTCGACACCGGGGAGCTGTTTTTT.

This chain uses TRBV6-5 with TRBJ1-1; D is ambiguous. Germline lookup yields CDR1 MNHEY and CDR2 SVGAGI. The CDR3 is made up of 12 amino acids. Between the trimmed V and J ends, which lost 0 bases and 10 bases, there was a span of 9 bases. The DNA of the CDR3 is TGTGCCAGCAGTTACTCGGGAGTTGGAGCTTTCTTT. Encoded protein: CASSYSGVGAFF.

The gene calls are TRBV7-7 and TRBJ2-5, with a tentative D call TRBD1 (6 bases). The CDR3 runs 14 residues. Germline CDR1 is SSHAT and CDR2 is FNYEAQ (reference sequence). V was cut by 5 bases and J by 5 bases, with 15 bases left in between. CDR3 DNA sequence: TGTGCCAGCAGCACTTTTACAGGGACGGAGACCCAGTACTTC. As protein: CASSTFTGTETQYF.

This clone was counted a few times. This chain joins TRBV30 and TRBJ1-3; no definite D call. Trimming shortened V by 4 bases and J by 2 bases, and 6 bases separated the two germline ends. Germline V gene lookup returns CDR1 GTSNPN and CDR2 SVGIG (reference sequence). This CDR3 region has 12 residues. This chain's CDR3 is CAWKMPGNTIYF. The CDR3 DNA sequence: TGTGCCTGGAAGATGCCTGGAAACACCATATATTTT.

This chain joins TRBV2 and TRBJ2-5; D uncertain. Trimming cost V 0 bases and J 3 bases, with 5 bases left between them. In germline, CDR1 is SNHLY, CDR2 FYNNEI. The CDR3 has 13 residues. The CDR3 coding sequence is TGTGCCAGCAGTGAAGCGGGGAAAGAGACCCAGTACTTC. Translated, it gives CASSEAGKETQYF.

The chain combines TRBV6-5 with TRBJ1-2; D might be TRBD1 (6 bases). Germline lookup yields CDR1 MNHEY and CDR2 SVGAGI. Deletions cut 3 bases from V and 4 bases from J, with 9 bases between. The CDR3 has 13 residues. The CDR3, as DNA: TGTGCCAGCAGTTATGACAGGATCTATGGCTACACCTTC. Protein product: CASSYDRIYGYTF.

This chain links TRBV5-1 with TRBJ2-3; weak D call: TRBD1 (5 bases). The CDR3 runs 18 residues. V was clipped by 3 bases and J by 0 bases, with 20 bases between them. Germline CDR1 SGHRS, CDR2 YFSETQ. The chain's CDR3 is CASSSPFQGFTSTDTQYF. The CDR3 region has the DNA TGCGCCAGCAGCTCCCCCTTCCAGGGTTTTACTAGCACAGATACGCAGTATTTT.

This sequence joins TRBV2 and TRBJ2-5, with TRBD2 as a possible D gene (5 bases). V was trimmed by 7 bases and J by 5 bases, leaving 17 bases between them. Germline V gene sequence: CDR1 SNHLY, CDR2 FYNNEI. There are 14 residues in the CDR3. This CDR3 reads CASKYGRYKETQYF. CDR3 sequence (DNA): TGTGCCAGCAAGTATGGGAGATATAAGGAGACCCAGTACTTC. Variable domain in full (rest from reference TRBV2 and TRBJ2-5): EPEVTQTPSHQVTQMGQEVILRCVPISNHLYFYWYRQILGQKVEFLVSFYNNEISEKSEIFDDQFSVERPDGSNFTLKIRSTKLEDSAMYFCASKYGRYKETQYFGPGTRLLVL.

The V call is TRBV4-1, the J call TRBJ2-5; no firm D call. V lost 1 base and J 4 bases, leaving 19 bases between the germline ends. The CDR3 is 17 residues long. The germline V gene has CDR1 MGHRA and CDR2 YSYEKL. The CDR3: CASSQGIFGSQLETQYF. The DNA for the CDR3 is TGCGCCAGCAGCCAAGGTATATTTGGGTCACAGTTAGAGACCCAGTACTTC.

The chain carries TRBV5-1 and TRBJ1-3; D is perhaps TRBD1 (6 bases). Trimming pared 2 bases from V and 0 bases from J, leaving 12 bases between. Looked up from germline, CDR1 is SGHRS and CDR2 is YFSETQ. This CDR3 spans 16 amino acids. The CDR3 reads CASSFEGRGSGNTIYF. CDR3 DNA sequence: TGCGCCAGCAGCTTTGAGGGCAGGGGCTCTGGAAACACCATATATTTT.

This clone was detected only once. For the CDR3, the DNA is TGTGCCAGTGGGCACCCGACGAACACTGAAGCTTTCTTT. Protein sequence: CASGHPTNTEAFF. V and J are TRBV27 and TRBJ1-1, with no clear D. The V end was cut by 9 bases, the J end by 1 base, with 12 bases between. The CDR3 is made up of 13 amino acids. In germline, CDR1 is MNHEY, CDR2 SMNVEV (reference sequence).

The CDR3: CASSPRLGLLSTDTQYF. DNA for the CDR3: TGTGCCAGCAGTCCCCGATTAGGCCTTTTAAGCACAGATACGCAGTATTTT. This rearrangement joins TRBV27 to TRBJ2-3; no reliable D call. The V and J ends lost 5 bases and 0 bases respectively, with 18 bases between them. This CDR3 is 17 amino acids long. Germline V lookup: CDR1 MNHEY, CDR2 SMNVEV (reference sequence).

The chain joins TRBV11-2 to TRBJ2-3; no reliable D call. The length of the CDR3 is 14 residues. V was shortened by 6 bases and J by 3 bases, with 13 bases between the two germline ends. Germline V gene sequence: CDR1 SGHAT, CDR2 FQNNGV. CDR3 residues: CASSLEVRTDTQYF. CDR3 DNA sequence: TGTGCCAGCAGTCTAGAGGTTAGGACAGATACGCAGTATTTT. The variable domain in full, completed from reference TRBV11-2 and TRBJ2-3, reads EAGVAQSPRYKIIEKRQSVAFWCNPISGHATLYWYQQILGQGPKLLIQFQNNGVVDDSQLPKDRFSAERLKGVDSTLKIQPAKLEDSAVYLCASSLEVRTDTQYFGPGTRLTVL.

The V gene is TRBV30, the J gene TRBJ1-3; tentative D call: TRBD1 (5 bases). The CDR3 consists of 19 residues. V was cut by 2 bases and J by 6 bases, with 29 bases left in between. Germline-derived CDR1 and CDR2 are GTSNPN and SVGIG (reference sequence). In nucleotides, the CDR3 is TGTGCCTGGAGTCCCCGCAGGGCTATCACCCCGGGCCAGGAAAACACCATATATTTT. Protein product: CAWSPRRAITPGQENTIYF.

V and J are TRBV7-9 and TRBJ2-7, with a possible D match to TRBD1 (6 bases). V shed 0 bases and J shed 3 bases, with 15 bases lying between them. CDR1 and CDR2 (germline): SEHNR, FQNEAQ (reference sequence). There are 16 residues in the CDR3. CDR3 amino acids: CASSLADRPQHYEQYV. The CDR3, as DNA: TGTGCCAGCAGCTTAGCTGACAGGCCACAACACTACGAGCAGTACGTC.

The V and J genes are TRBV19 and TRBJ1-2; D unclear. Germline V CDR1 and CDR2: LNHDA, SQIVND (reference sequence). CDR3 length equals 12 residues. V was pared by 5 bases and J by 8 bases, with 12 bases between. CDR3: CASSSRERGYTF. CDR3 coding DNA: TGTGCCAGTAGTTCTCGCGAGAGGGGCTACACCTTC.

The chain recombines TRBV19 with TRBJ2-1; D not resolved. Germline assignment: CDR1 LNHDA and CDR2 SQIVND (reference sequence). V was cut by 0 bases and J by 7 bases, with 7 bases left in between. The CDR3 contains 13 residues. CDR3 protein: CASSIDLGNEQFF. CDR3 nucleotide sequence: TGTGCCAGTAGTATAGATCTGGGAAATGAGCAGTTCTTC.

This clone was seen a single time. V gene TRBV7-9 combines with J gene TRBJ1-2; a weak D match, TRBD1 (5 bases). The CDR3 sequence is 15 residues long. Germline values: CDR1 SEHNR, CDR2 FQNEAQ (reference sequence). The V and J ends lost 1 base and 1 base respectively, with 10 bases between them. The CDR3 here is CASSLGTLHNYGYTF. The DNA of the CDR3 is TGTGCCAGCAGCTTAGGGACATTACATAACTATGGCTACACCTTC.

V gene TRBV11-3 combines with J gene TRBJ2-2; a possible D gene is TRBD2 (5 bases). CDR3 length: 14 residues. Trimming removed 5 bases from V and 6 bases from J, with 13 bases in between. CDR1 and CDR2 (germline): SGHNT, YENEEA. The CDR3 nucleotides are TGTGCCAGCAGCCGGACTCGGTCGCCCGGGGAGCTGTTTTTT. It specifies CASSRTRSPGELFF.

This sequence joins TRBV19 and TRBJ2-1, with unresolved D. With 1 base removed from V and 3 bases from J, the gap between germline ends came to 4 bases. Germline CDR1 LNHDA, CDR2 SQIVND (reference sequence). The CDR3 totals 13 residues. CDR3 residues: CASSIAVYNEQFF. The CDR3 coding sequence is TGTGCCAGTAGTATAGCGGTCTACAATGAGCAGTTCTTC.

CDR3 DNA: TGTGCCAGCAGCTTAGGTAGGGATACGCAGTATTTT. Residues: CASSLGRDTQYF. J is TRBJ2-3 and V is TRBV13; D unresolved. Per germline, CDR1 PRHDT and CDR2 FYEKMQ (reference sequence). The CDR3 loop spans 12 amino acids. Trimming pared 0 bases from V and 6 bases from J, leaving 4 bases between.

The rearrangement uses TRBV25-1 and TRBJ1-2; D ambiguous. Germline values: CDR1 MGHDK, CDR2 SYGVNS. CDR3 length: 14 residues. The V and J ends lost 2 bases and 0 bases respectively, with 7 bases between them. The CDR3 protein is CASSEAGPNYGYTF. The CDR3 DNA is TGTGCCAGCAGTGAAGCAGGTCCTAACTATGGCTACACCTTC.